This TCR beta chain was sequenced for a study of CXCR3-negative and CXCR3-positive naive CD8 T cells. Overall study: Cumulative TRB read yield was roughly 130 million, averaging about 1.5 +/- 0.3 million per library.

Through 5' RACE with UMI labels, the TRB cDNA libraries were prepared. After re-calling the 5' RACE reads, TCRdb lists one entry per CDR3 protein, DNA absent. This table lists about 63,000 distinct CDR3 sequences. A CD45RO-CCR7+CD27+CD95- profile was what naive CD8+ T cells displayed. A word on this clonotype: Its antigen remains unknown.

CDR3 size: 13 residues. The germline CDR1 and CDR2 sequences are SGHTA and FQGTGA. Study-wide results and caveats: Naive cells with CXCR3 showed TRB CDR3s that were more hydrophobic than those in CXCR3-negative naive cells. The naive subsets expressed comparable surface CD5, and the authors inferred TCR strength from TRB CDR3 properties. Naive CXCR3-positive and CXCR3-negative cells shared TRBV-TRBJ usage; memory cells diverged.

This sequence originates from a human donor in good health. Some clones in this sample may be carry-over from other donors' samples. The chain joins TRBV7-3 to TRBJ1-1; the D gene TCRdb calls, TRBD1, cannot be checked with no DNA. Input material: naive CXCR3+ CD8+ T cells from blood. Subset described: CD45RO-CCR7+CD27+CD95- naive CD8+ T cells expressing CXCR3 (TNR3+). The CDR3 sequence is CASSLQGSTEAFF.